This entry features one T cell receptor (beta chain) sequence. Its specificity is unknown. The entry originates in a study of T cell responses to AZD1222 COVID-19 vaccine. Study as a whole: Second doses were pooled across both intervals (about 4 or about 12 weeks). Broader study findings: Baseline seropositivity characterized only a handful of AZD1222 recipients.

Germline-derived CDR1 and CDR2 are SGHNT and YYREEE (reference sequence). V lost 1 base to trimming and J lost 7 bases, with 12 bases between them. This CDR3 has 14 residues. Repertoires were generated with immunoSEQ multiplex PCR, while TCRdb's copy carries only in-frame clones and drops some. The sample shows 100,000 to 150,000 clones, approximately 91% of them seen only once. The source material was peripheral blood, sampled on day 0 of AZD1222 vaccination. The TCR comes from an adult in good health. V is TRBV5-4 and J is TRBJ1-5; D might be TRBD1 (6 bases). This CDR3 reads CASSLRGVEQPQHF. CDR3 DNA sequence: TGTGCCAGCAGCTTGAGGGGGGTGGAACAGCCCCAGCATTTT.